The 29 T cell receptor beta chains listed next were all sequenced from one sample in a study of sequential checkpoint blockade in melanoma (dated 2019 in TCRdb). The library was built by means of the immunoSEQ multiplex PCR assay. The immuneACCESS repertoire file appears here via TCRdb, limited to in-frame rearrangements. These files lack a portion of the clones; in checked studies, under half of the deficit traces to unresolved V genes, and the cause of the others is not known. Across this sample there are about 5,000 clones, with 70% to 85% seen only once. The top ten clonotypes cover approximately 30% of the sample. According to the study, the label for this sample's treatment or condition signals: randomized to nivolumab then ipilimumab (arm A) or the reverse (arm B). The input for sequencing was CD8+ T cells sorted from blood (inferred from file names), taken from a patient given nivolumab and ipilimumab in sequence. The receptors stem from a human donor with melanoma.

The chain combines TRBV19 with TRBJ2-1; 9 nucleotides match TRBD2. This CDR3 contains 20 residues. With 5 bases clipped from V and 0 bases from J, the junction kept 17 bases outside the gene matches. Looked up from germline, CDR1 is LNHDA and CDR2 is SQIVND (reference sequence). The CDR3 is CASSGERTSVISHSYNEQFF. In DNA, the CDR3 is TGTGCCAGTAGTGGGGAACGGACTAGCGTAATTAGCCACTCCTACAATGAGCAGTTCTTC.

The J gene is TRBJ2-5, the V gene TRBV5-4; no clear D gene. V was cut by 4 bases and J by 4 bases, with 11 bases left in between. Germline CDR1 and CDR2: SGHNT and YYREEE (reference sequence). This CDR3 comprises 13 residues. This chain's CDR3 is CASSPDTRETQYF. The CDR3 DNA sequence: TGTGCCAGCAGCCCTGACACTCGAGAGACCCAGTACTTC.

This clone was detected once. J is TRBJ2-7 and V is TRBV25-1, with TRBD1 identical over 8 bases. The CDR3 has 16 residues. Germline V gene lookup returns CDR1 MGHDK and CDR2 SYGVNS. J was trimmed by 5 bases and V by 7 bases; bases with no gene match: 16. This CDR3 is CASTAVGTGGLNEQYF. In DNA, the CDR3 is TGTGCCAGCACCGCTGTGGGCACAGGGGGATTAAACGAGCAGTACTTC.

This clone showed up just once. V is TRBV9 and J is TRBJ2-7, with 8 bases that match TRBD2. Germline V lookup: CDR1 SGDLS, CDR2 YYNGEE. Trimming removed 6 bases from V and 3 bases from J; junction bases left unmatched: 20. This CDR3 is built from 18 residues. In DNA, the CDR3 is TGTGCCAGCACCAACCCGGGGGGGGGCCCAGCCGGGGTCTACGAGCAGTACTTC. As protein: CASTNPGGGPAGVYEQYF.

Points on this clone: A read error may account for a junction end that differs from germline. This chain links TRBV7-9 with TRBJ1-3; D is possibly TRBD1 (5 bases). The germline CDR1 and CDR2 sequences are SEHNR and FQNEAQ (reference sequence). The CDR3 loop spans 16 amino acids. The CDR3 here is CASSLGPTGSGNTIYF. CDR3 bases: TGTGCCAGCAGTTTAGGCCCTACAGGTTCTGGAAACACCATATATTTT.

The chain joins TRBV4-1 to TRBJ1-2; D is perhaps TRBD1 (5 bases). V was cut by 3 bases and J by 0 bases, with 8 bases left in between. Per the germline V gene, CDR1 is MGHRA and CDR2 is YSYEKL. The CDR3 has 14 amino acids. Here the CDR3 DNA reads TGCGCCAGCAGCCACACAGGTTCTAACTATGGCTACACCTTC. This encodes CASSHTGSNYGYTF.

The V gene is TRBV29-1, the J gene TRBJ1-1, with D perhaps matching TRBD1 (6 bases). The ends were cut back, 2 bases at V and 5 bases at J, with 9 bases in the middle. The CDR3 spans 12 residues. In germline, CDR1 is SQVTM, CDR2 ANQGSEA. CDR3 coding DNA: TGCAGCGTTGAACCACAGGGTACTGAAGCTTTCTTT. Encoded protein: CSVEPQGTEAFF.

V is TRBV6-1 and J is TRBJ1-1, with D tentatively TRBD1 (6 bases). V lost 10 bases, J lost 5 bases, and 17 bases lay in between. The CDR3 totals 13 residues. CDR1 and CDR2 from the germline V gene are MNHNS and SASEGT. The chain's CDR3 is CAIDVRGTTEAFF. The CDR3 nucleotides are TGTGCCATCGACGTGAGGGGGACGACTGAAGCTTTCTTT.

The rearrangement joins TRBV27 to TRBJ1-2; weak D call: TRBD1 (6 bases). The germline V gene encodes CDR1 MNHEY and CDR2 SMNVEV (reference sequence). The CDR3 loop spans 14 amino acids. With 3 bases removed from V and 3 bases from J, the gap between germline ends came to 11 bases. CDR3 loop: CASSLWGPDYGYTF. The CDR3 nucleotides are TGTGCCAGCAGTTTGTGGGGGCCTGACTATGGCTACACCTTC.

This clone was seen a handful of times. The chain carries TRBV28 and TRBJ2-1; the match to TRBD1 covers 8 bases. Germline values: CDR1 MDHEN, CDR2 SYDVKM. This CDR3 spans 20 amino acids. After removal of 7 bases from V and 0 bases from J, the junction contained 20 bases not matched to a gene. The CDR3 loop reads CASNGAGQAIPRSSYNEQFF. The DNA for the CDR3 is TGTGCCAGCAACGGGGCGGGACAGGCAATCCCCCGAAGCTCCTACAATGAGCAGTTCTTC. Full variable domain (rest looked up from reference TRBV28 and TRBJ2-1): DVKVTQSSRYLVKRTGEKVFLECVQDMDHENMFWYRQDPGLGLRLIYFSYDVKMKEKGDIPEGYSVSREKKERFSLILESASTNQTSMYLCASNGAGQAIPRSSYNEQFFGPGTRLTVL.

This chain uses TRBV9 with TRBJ1-6; a possible D gene is TRBD1 (6 bases). Per germline, CDR1 SGDLS and CDR2 YYNGEE. The CDR3 has 17 residues. The V end was cut by 4 bases, the J end by 0 bases, with 14 bases between. Here the CDR3 DNA reads TGTGCCAGCAGCTTAAAACCGGACAGCTCCTATAATTCACCCCTCCACTTT. It is translated as CASSLKPDSSYNSPLHF.

A few counts support this clone. The V and J genes are TRBV5-4 and TRBJ2-2; D gene uncertain. V lost 4 bases to trimming and J lost 5 bases, with 15 bases between them. Germline V gives CDR1 SGHNT, CDR2 YYREEE (reference sequence). The CDR3 runs to 15 residues. The CDR3 protein is CASSTPSGRTGELFF. The CDR3 DNA is TGTGCCAGCAGCACTCCGTCGGGTAGGACCGGGGAGCTGTTTTTT. The full variable domain, its missing parts supplied by reference TRBV5-4 and TRBJ2-2, is ETGVTQSPTHLIKTRGQQVTLRCSSQSGHNTVSWYQQALGQGPQFIFQYYREEENGRGNFPPRFSGLQFPNYSSELNVNALELDDSALYLCASSTPSGRTGELFFGEGSRLTVL.

With respect to this clone: This CDR3 is also generated by other DNA sequences in the sample. This chain joins TRBV5-4 and TRBJ2-3; D perhaps matches TRBD2 (6 bases). The V gene lost 0 bases and the J gene lost 2 bases, with 19 bases spanning the gap. The V gene's germline CDR1 is SGHNT and CDR2 YYREEE (reference sequence). The CDR3 has 18 amino acids. CDR3 sequence (DNA): TGTGCCAGCAGCTTGGGGGGCCTGATAGCGGACTTCACAGATACGCAGTATTTT. Translated: CASSLGGLIADFTDTQYF.

The CDR3 loop reads CASSVGTSGGYEQYF. The CDR3 DNA is TGTGCCAGCAGCGTAGGGACTAGCGGGGGCTACGAGCAGTACTTC. The chain has TRBV9 and TRBJ2-7, with 13 positions matching TRBD2. CDR3 length: 15 amino acids. Germline V lookup: CDR1 SGDLS, CDR2 YYNGEE. Unmatched junction bases numbered 0, after V lost 0 bases and J lost 3 bases. Drawing the rest from reference TRBV9 and TRBJ2-7, the complete variable domain is DSGVTQTPKHLITATGQRVTLRCSPRSGDLSVYWYQQSLDQGLQFLIQYYNGEERAKGNILERFSAQQFPDLHSELNLSSLELGDSALYFCASSVGTSGGYEQYFGPGTRLTVT.

This chain connects TRBV7-3 to TRBJ2-1, with 7 bases identical to TRBD2. Germline CDR1 and CDR2: SGHTA and FQGTGA. The CDR3 runs 17 residues. The V segment lost 1 base and the J segment 2 bases; nucleotides outside the gene matches: 8. CDR3 nucleotides: TGTGCCAGCAGCTTAAGACCCCGGGGGGAGGCCTACAATGAGCAGTTCTTC. It yields the protein CASSLRPRGEAYNEQFF. The full variable domain, with the rest looked up from reference TRBV7-3 and TRBJ2-1, is GAGVSQTPSNKVTEKGKYVELRCDPISGHTALYWYRQSLGQGPEFLIYFQGTGAADDSGLPNDRFFAVRPEGSVSTLKIQRTERGDSAVYLCASSLRPRGEAYNEQFFGPGTRLTVL.

The chain has TRBV6-1 and TRBJ1-2; perhaps TRBD1 as D (5 bases). Germline V gives CDR1 MNHNS, CDR2 SASEGT. V was clipped by 6 bases and J by 6 bases, with 23 bases between them. The CDR3 runs 16 residues. The CDR3 sequence: CASREWIAPGYNGYTF. Here the CDR3 DNA reads TGTGCCAGCAGGGAATGGATTGCGCCAGGGTACAATGGCTACACCTTC.

This clone qualifies as medium-sized. The rearrangement uses TRBV28 and TRBJ2-5; perhaps TRBD2 as D (5 bases). V lost 6 bases, J lost 5 bases, and 13 bases lay in between. The CDR3 length is 13 residues. CDR1 MDHEN and CDR2 SYDVKM come from the germline V gene. The CDR3 sequence is CASSPTSGETQYF. In nucleotides, the CDR3 is TGTGCCAGCAGCCCCACTAGTGGGGAGACCCAGTACTTC. Using reference TRBV28 and TRBJ2-5 for the parts outside the CDR3, the full variable domain is DVKVTQSSRYLVKRTGEKVFLECVQDMDHENMFWYRQDPGLGLRLIYFSYDVKMKEKGDIPEGYSVSREKKERFSLILESASTNQTSMYLCASSPTSGETQYFGPGTRLLVL.

The rearrangement uses TRBV6-5 and TRBJ2-5, with 8 bases identical to TRBD2. The CDR3 is 15 residues long. The V gene's germline CDR1 is MNHEY and CDR2 SVGAGI. V was clipped by 2 bases and J by 5 bases; unmatched bases: 7. This CDR3 reads CASSYGGLAGETQYF. Here the CDR3 DNA reads TGTGCCAGCAGTTACGGTGGGCTAGCGGGTGAGACCCAGTACTTC.

Note on this clone: One end of the junction does not line up with germline, which may come from a read error. Other nucleotide sequences from this sample produce the same CDR3. The rearrangement joins TRBV6-1 to TRBJ1-3; TRBD1 agrees at 7 bases. The V gene's germline CDR1 is MNHNS and CDR2 SASEGT. The CDR3 spans 17 residues. Here the CDR3 reads CASSEAGQVFSGNTIYF. In DNA, the CDR3 is TGTGCCAGCAGCGAAGCCGGACAGGTTTTCTCTGGAAACACCATATATTTT.

The chain couples TRBV2 to TRBJ2-1; 9 bases fit TRBD2. The CDR3 runs to 14 residues. Per germline, CDR1 SNHLY and CDR2 FYNNEI. J gave up 0 bases and V 11 bases, and 5 bases lay outside the gene matches. CDR3 amino acids: CAFLAGSSYNEQFF. The DNA of the CDR3 is TGTGCCTTCCTAGCGGGGAGCTCCTACAATGAGCAGTTCTTC.

The rearrangement joins TRBV27 to TRBJ2-1; D not resolved. Germline V gene lookup returns CDR1 MNHEY and CDR2 SMNVEV (reference sequence). Trimming removed 10 bases from V and 9 bases from J, with 16 bases in between. The CDR3 is 12 amino acids. CDR3 DNA: TGTGCCATCCCACCCTTTCGGAGTGAGCAGTTCTTC. It codes for CAIPPFRSEQFF.

This clone was detected a few times. The chain combines TRBV28 with TRBJ1-1; TRBD1 matches 10 bases. Germline V gives CDR1 MDHEN, CDR2 SYDVKM. This CDR3 region has 14 residues. Trimming at V came to 3 bases and at J to 4 bases, leaving 2 bases not matched to a gene. This CDR3 is CASSLGQGSTEAFF. Here the CDR3 DNA reads TGTGCCAGCAGTTTGGGACAGGGGAGCACTGAAGCTTTCTTT.

This clone occurred a few times. The DNA for the CDR3 is TGTGCCAGCAGCCCACGTCAGGGGATGGATCAGCCCCAGCATTTT. Translation: CASSPRQGMDQPQHF. This chain connects TRBV21-1 to TRBJ1-5; the D call of TRBD1 is as the table states it, not checked on the DNA. TRBV21-1 is a documented pseudogene. The CDR3 covers 15 residues.

This rearrangement joins TRBV28 to TRBJ1-5, with unresolved D. CDR1 is MDHEN, CDR2 SYDVKM, per germline. V was pared by 4 bases and J by 3 bases, with 7 bases between. This CDR3 has 13 residues. The DNA of the CDR3 is TGTGCCAGCAGTTCAGTCGTCAATCAGCCCCAGCATTTT. Protein product: CASSSVVNQPQHF.

The V call is TRBV19, the J call TRBJ2-7, with a possible D match to TRBD2 (5 bases). Germline V CDR1 and CDR2: LNHDA, SQIVND (reference sequence). CDR3 length equals 12 residues. V was pared by 4 bases and J by 5 bases, with 9 bases between. The CDR3 is CASSTGENEQYF. CDR3 DNA: TGTGCCAGTAGTACTGGGGAGAACGAGCAGTACTTC.

The chain joins TRBV11-2 to TRBJ2-7; the D gene is possibly TRBD1 (6 bases). The CDR3 is 16 amino acids. The V end was cut by 5 bases, the J end by 2 bases, with 19 bases between. CDR1 and CDR2 (germline): SGHAT, FQNNGV. The CDR3 is CASSLVMGQGTYEQYF. The CDR3 DNA follows: TGTGCCAGCAGCCTAGTAATGGGGCAGGGGACCTACGAGCAGTACTTC.

V gene TRBV27 combines with J gene TRBJ2-7; 9 positions match TRBD2. This CDR3 is 15 amino acids long. Unmatched junction bases numbered 9, after V lost 4 bases and J lost 5 bases. Germline CDR1 MNHEY, CDR2 SMNVEV (reference sequence). CDR3 in amino acids: CASSYGGRASDEQYF. The CDR3 region has the DNA TGTGCCAGCAGTTACGGCGGGAGGGCCTCAGACGAGCAGTACTTC.

The CDR3: CASRTGLASRDTQYF. CDR3 bases: TGTGCCAGCAGGACAGGACTAGCGAGCCGGGATACGCAGTATTTT. The chain uses TRBV6-5 and TRBJ2-3; 9 bases line up with TRBD2. Germline V CDR1 and CDR2: MNHEY, SVGAGI. Trimming took 6 bases from V and 6 from J; bases not matched to a gene: 10. The CDR3 length is 15 residues.

J is TRBJ2-7 and V is TRBV5-1, with TRBD1 matching over 8 bases. J lost 2 bases, V lost 2 bases, and 3 bases had no gene match. The CDR3 runs 14 residues. Germline CDR1 SGHRS, CDR2 YFSETQ. This chain's CDR3 is CASSFTGGPYEQYF. The CDR3 nucleotides are TGCGCCAGCAGCTTCACAGGGGGACCCTACGAGCAGTACTTC.